Below are 15 T cell receptor beta chains sequenced from a single sample in a study of human T cells and chemical hapten exposure. Time point denoted: patch test 1, 2 weeks after DPC sensitization. Treatment meaning: therapeutic diphenylcyclopropenone sensitization with weekly scalp DPC. TCRdb re-called the RACE reads with MiXCR, one entry per CDR3 protein. The sample carries 50,000 or so distinct CDR3 sequences, around a tenth recorded once. Sequences were derived from whole blood, sampled in connection with sensitization to the hapten diphenylcyclopropenone (DPC). Receptors were obtained from a woman aged 50 to 65 with alopecia areata. Some clones in this sample may be carry-over from other donors' samples.

In its sample, this clonotype was seen many times. V and J are TRBV6-1 and TRBJ2-3, with 7 bases aligning to TRBD1. In germline, CDR1 is MNHNS, CDR2 SASEGT. The V and J ends lost 6 bases and 9 bases, in that order; junction bases with no gene match: 3. The CDR3 extends over 11 amino acids. For the CDR3, the DNA is TGTGCCAGCAGCGACAGGGCCACGCAGTATTTT. It yields the protein CASSDRATQYF.

CDR3 region: CASNVAGRDETQYF. In DNA form, the CDR3 reads TGTGCCAGTAACGTAGCGGGACGGGATGAGACCCAGTACTTC. V usage is TRBV2 and J usage is TRBJ2-5; 8 bases line up with TRBD2. V lost 9 bases and J lost 5; bases outside the gene matches: 11. Germline-derived CDR1 and CDR2 are SNHLY and FYNNEI. The CDR3 totals 14 residues.

The table lists this clonotype with many counts. The chain uses TRBV11-2 and TRBJ2-1, with TRBD2 identical over 8 bases. The V segment lost 2 bases and the J segment 2 bases; nucleotides outside the gene matches: 8. CDR1 is SGHAT and CDR2 is FQNNGV in the germline V gene. CDR3 length: 17 amino acids. CDR3 amino acids: CASSLSETSATYNEQFF. The CDR3 DNA is TGTGCCAGCAGCTTATCAGAGACTAGCGCGACCTACAATGAGCAGTTCTTC.

This clonotype has ten or more counts. The V call is TRBV5-4, the J call TRBJ2-2, with 7 bases that match TRBD1. V dropped 6 bases and J dropped 4; count of bases not matched to a gene: 18. The CDR3 totals 18 residues. From germline, CDR1 is SGHNT and CDR2 YYREEE (reference sequence). CDR3 loop: CASTARGRGSDVTGELFF. CDR3 nucleotide sequence: TGTGCCAGCACCGCAAGGGGGCGAGGATCCGATGTCACCGGGGAGCTGTTTTTT.

This clonotype has at least ten counts. The rearrangement links TRBV14 to TRBJ2-7; possibly TRBD1 for D (6 bases). CDR1 is SGHDN and CDR2 is FVKESK in the germline V gene. Trimming removed 4 bases from V and 3 bases from J, with 16 bases in between. The length of the CDR3 is 15 residues. CDR3 protein: CASSRRDTASYEQYF. Here the CDR3 DNA reads TGTGCCAGCAGCCGCCGGGACACAGCGAGCTACGAGCAGTACTTC.

This clonotype appeared a few times. J is TRBJ1-1 and V is TRBV28; a possible D gene is TRBD1 (5 bases). CDR3 length: 16 residues. Germline values: CDR1 MDHEN, CDR2 SYDVKM. V lost 5 bases, J lost 0 bases, and 16 bases lay in between. The CDR3 protein is CASSRGGQGLNTEAFF. The CDR3 coding sequence is TGTGCCAGCAGTCGTGGAGGACAAGGCCTGAACACTGAAGCTTTCTTT.

This clonotype came up many times. This chain uses TRBV14 with TRBJ2-3; D is perhaps TRBD2 (6 bases). Germline assignment: CDR1 SGHDN and CDR2 FVKESK. The CDR3 length is 14 residues. The ends were cut back, 6 bases at V and 2 bases at J, with 12 bases in the middle. CDR3 bases: TGTGCCAGCAGGTACCGGGAGTCCACAGATACGCAGTATTTT. It specifies CASRYRESTDTQYF. The variable domain in full, with the rest retrieved from reference TRBV14 and TRBJ2-3, is EAGVTQFPSHSVIEKGQTVTLRCDPISGHDNLYWYRRVMGKEIKFLLHFVKESKQDESGMPNNRFLAERTGGTYSTLKVQPAELEDSGVYFCASRYRESTDTQYFGPGTRLTVL.

This clonotype occurred many times. The rearrangement links TRBV28 to TRBJ1-5; the D is unclear. V was pared by 3 bases and J by 7 bases, with 19 bases between. The CDR3 has 16 residues. Looked up from germline, CDR1 is MDHEN and CDR2 is SYDVKM. The CDR3 sequence: CASSFLELGLGQPQHF. The CDR3 coding sequence is TGTGCCAGCAGTTTCCTCGAATTGGGGTTAGGCCAGCCCCAGCATTTT.

The table lists this clonotype with a few counts. J is TRBJ2-1 and V is TRBV7-9; 14 bases are a match to TRBD2. V gave up 3 bases and J gave up 7 bases; unmatched junction bases: 11. There are 18 residues in the CDR3. Germline V CDR1 and CDR2: SEHNR, FQNEAQ (reference sequence). In nucleotides, the CDR3 is TGTGCCAGCAGCTTCCCCTCCGGGACTAGCGGGAGTAGAAATGAGCAGTTCTTC. Translating gives CASSFPSGTSGSRNEQFF.

This clonotype was detected many times. This chain joins TRBV2 and TRBJ1-2; D gene unclear. V lost 5 bases to trimming and J lost 6 bases, with 13 bases between them. Germline V gene data show CDR1 as SNHLY and CDR2 as FYNNEI. The CDR3 loop spans 13 amino acids. The CDR3 DNA follows: TGTGCCAGCAGTATGCCAGGAACGGATGGCTACACCTTC. Translation: CASSMPGTDGYTF.

The chain recombines TRBV28 with TRBJ2-3; D unresolved. Germline V lookup: CDR1 MDHEN, CDR2 SYDVKM. V was cut by 6 bases and J by 0 bases, with 13 bases left in between. The CDR3 totals 15 residues. The CDR3 spells CASRPDPPSTDTQYF. The CDR3 DNA follows: TGTGCCAGCAGACCAGACCCCCCTAGCACAGATACGCAGTATTTT.

This clonotype was seen repeatedly, ten times or more. This chain links TRBV7-9 with TRBJ2-2; 12 nucleotides match TRBD1. The CDR3 covers 16 residues. Germline trimming cut 1 base from V and 5 bases from J; bases unmatched to any gene: 2. Germline loops: CDR1 SEHNR, CDR2 FQNEAQ (reference sequence). As DNA, the CDR3 is TGTGCCAGCAGCTTAGGGGACAGGGGGCGAACCGGGGAGCTGTTTTTT. Residues: CASSLGDRGRTGELFF. The full variable domain, with the rest looked up from reference TRBV7-9 and TRBJ2-2, is DTGVSQNPRHKITKRGQNVTFRCDPISEHNRLYWYRQTLGQGPEFLTYFQNEAQLEKSRLLSDRFSAERPKGSFSTLEIQRTEQGDSAMYLCASSLGDRGRTGELFFGEGSRLTVL.

This clonotype appeared many times. The chain couples TRBV27 to TRBJ1-2; 7 nucleotides line up with TRBD1. The V and J ends lost 2 bases and 3 bases, in that order; junction bases with no gene match: 6. The CDR3 length is 15 residues. Germline values: CDR1 MNHEY, CDR2 SMNVEV (reference sequence). This chain's CDR3 is CASSLVRGTHYGYTF. As DNA, the CDR3 is TGTGCCAGCAGTTTAGTCAGGGGGACTCACTATGGCTACACCTTC.

This sequence joins TRBV5-6 and TRBJ2-6, with a tentative D call TRBD2 (7 bases). Trimming removed 2 bases at V and 0 bases at J, with 18 bases between. Germline assignment: CDR1 SGHDT and CDR2 YYEEEE. The CDR3 covers 19 residues. The CDR3 DNA reads TGTGCCAGCAGCTTCCGGGCGGGGGCGATGATCTCTGGGGCCAACGTCCTGACTTTC. Translating gives CASSFRAGAMISGANVLTF.

This clonotype was observed many times. This chain links TRBV12-3 or TRBV12-4 with TRBJ1-6; 7 bases map to TRBD1. The CDR3 loop spans 14 amino acids. V was clipped by 5 bases and J by 10 bases; unmatched bases: 8. This CDR3 reads CASSPTGRGSPLHF. The DNA of the CDR3 is TGTGCCAGCAGTCCGACAGGGAGAGGCTCACCCCTCCACTTT.